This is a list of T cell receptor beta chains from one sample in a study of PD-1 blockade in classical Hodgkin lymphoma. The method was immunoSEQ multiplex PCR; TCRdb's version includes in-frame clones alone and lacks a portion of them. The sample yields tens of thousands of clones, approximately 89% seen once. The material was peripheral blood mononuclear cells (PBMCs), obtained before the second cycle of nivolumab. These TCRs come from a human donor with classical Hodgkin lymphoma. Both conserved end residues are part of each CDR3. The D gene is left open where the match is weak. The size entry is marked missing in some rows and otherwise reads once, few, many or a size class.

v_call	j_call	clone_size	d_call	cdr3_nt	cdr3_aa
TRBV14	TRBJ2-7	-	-	TGTGCCAGCAGCACCCGACAGGTCTACGAGCAGTACTTC	CASSTRQVYEQYF
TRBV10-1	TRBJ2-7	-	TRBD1	TGCGCCAGCAGTGAGTCCAGGGGGTTCCACGAGCAGTACTTC	CASSESRGFHEQYF
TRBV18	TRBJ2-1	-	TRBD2	TGTGCCAGCTCACCACCGCCCGGGGGGGATGAGCAGTTCTTC	CASSPPPGGDEQFF
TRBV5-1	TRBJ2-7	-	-	TGCGCCAGCAGCTGGGACACCAAATACGAGCAGTACTTC	CASSWDTKYEQYF
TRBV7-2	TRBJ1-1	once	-	TGTGCCAGCAGCCAGAGGGTAGGTTGGATCACTGAAGCTTTCTTT	CASSQRVGWITEAFF
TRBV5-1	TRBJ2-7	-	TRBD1	TGCGCCAGCAGCTCTTCGACAGGGGGCTTCTACGAGCAGTACTTC	CASSSSTGGFYEQYF
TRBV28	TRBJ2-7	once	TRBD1	TGTGCCAGCAGTCTCGACAGGGTGGGGTACGAGCAGTACTTC	CASSLDRVGYEQYF
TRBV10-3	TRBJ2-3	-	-	TGTGCCATCAGTGAGGCCGTGACCACAGATACGCAGTATTTT	CAISEAVTTDTQYF
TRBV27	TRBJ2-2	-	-	TGTGCCAGCAGTCCGCGTAGGGGGAGAATCCCCGGGGAGCTGTTTTTT	CASSPRRGRIPGELFF
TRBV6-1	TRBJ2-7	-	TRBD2	TGTGCCAGCAGTGAAGACGGACTAGCCACCTACGAGCAGTACTTC	CASSEDGLATYEQYF
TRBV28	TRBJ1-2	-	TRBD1	TGTGCCAGCACCCATCTCGACAGGGGAGCGAATGGCTACACCTTC	CASTHLDRGANGYTF
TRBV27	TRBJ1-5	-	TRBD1	TGTGCCAGCAGTTTTAGGCAGGGGGGCAATCAGCCCCAGCATTTT	CASSFRQGGNQPQHF
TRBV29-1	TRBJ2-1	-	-	TGCAGCGTTGAAGATTCTAGTGGGCAGTTCTTC	CSVEDSSGQFF
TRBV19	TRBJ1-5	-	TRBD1	TGTGCCAGTAGTATAGTGGCAGGGGGCATGGATCAGCCCCAGCATTTT	CASSIVAGGMDQPQHF
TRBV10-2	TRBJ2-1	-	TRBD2	TGCGCCACCCGACTAGCGGGGGCATACAATGAGCAGTTCTTC	CATRLAGAYNEQFF
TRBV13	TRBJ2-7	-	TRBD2	TGTGCCAGCAGCTTCCTAGCGGGATCCTACGAGCAGTACTTC	CASSFLAGSYEQYF
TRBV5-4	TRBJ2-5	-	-	TGTGCCAGCAGCCGCGCCGACCGTTACCAAGAGACCCAGTACTTC	CASSRADRYQETQYF
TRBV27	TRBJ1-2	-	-	TGTGCCAGCAGTTTAAAGGGCTATGGCTACACCTTC	CASSLKGYGYTF
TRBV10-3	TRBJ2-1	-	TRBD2	TGTGCCATCAGTGAGAGGGCTAGCGGTTACAATGAGCAGTTCTTC	CAISERASGYNEQFF
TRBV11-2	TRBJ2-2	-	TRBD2	TGTGCCAGCAGCTTAGTTCCACACGGGGGGTTCGCCGGGGAGCTGTTTTTT	CASSLVPHGGFAGELFF
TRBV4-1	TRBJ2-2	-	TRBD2	TGCGCCAGCAGCCAAGATAGGGGGACTAGCGCCACCGGGGAGCTGTTTTTT	CASSQDRGTSATGELFF
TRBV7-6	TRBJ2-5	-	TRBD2	TGTGCCAGCAGCTTAGAAGCGGGATCGGGCGAGACCCAGTACTTC	CASSLEAGSGETQYF
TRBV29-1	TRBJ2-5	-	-	TGCAGCGTTGTTACCCCAGGCCCATATCAAGAGACCCAGTACTTC	CSVVTPGPYQETQYF
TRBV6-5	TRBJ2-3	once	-	TGTGCCAGCAGTTACGCGAGATTACCCCCGGATACGCAGTATTTT	CASSYARLPPDTQYF
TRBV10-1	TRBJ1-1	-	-	TGCGCCAGCAGTGACGGGGCCGAAGCTTTCTTT	CASSDGAEAFF
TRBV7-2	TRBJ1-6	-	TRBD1	TGTGCCAGCAGCTTAGGTTGGGACAGGGAATCACCCCTCCACTTT	CASSLGWDRESPLHF
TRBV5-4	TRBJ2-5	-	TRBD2	TGTGCCAGCAGCTCCGGGACTAGCGGATTGTCCCAAGAGACCCAGTACTTC	CASSSGTSGLSQETQYF
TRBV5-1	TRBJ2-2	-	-	TGCGCCAGCAGCTTGGGGGTAGCGGACACCGGGGAGCTGTTTTTT	CASSLGVADTGELFF
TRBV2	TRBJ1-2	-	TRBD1	TGTGCCAGCAGCCCCACAGGGGGCTTTGGCTACACCTTC	CASSPTGGFGYTF
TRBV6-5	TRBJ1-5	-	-	TGTGCCAGCAGCGTACACCTGAATCGGCCCCAGCATTTT	CASSVHLNRPQHF
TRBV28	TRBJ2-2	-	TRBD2	TGTGCCAGCACCTATCAAGCCCCTAGCGGGAGCACCGGGGAGCTGTTTTTT	CASTYQAPSGSTGELFF
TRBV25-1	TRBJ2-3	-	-	TGTGCCACCCCGCCCGGACTTTTCACAGATACGCAGTATTTT	CATPPGLFTDTQYF
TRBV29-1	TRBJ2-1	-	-	TGCAGCGTTGGAGGGGGACACTACTCCTACAATGAGCAGTTCTTC	CSVGGGHYSYNEQFF
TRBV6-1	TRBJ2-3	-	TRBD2	TGTGCCAGCAGTGAATCTAGCGGGCACACAGATACGCAGTATTTT	CASSESSGHTDTQYF
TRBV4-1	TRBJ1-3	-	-	TGCGCCAGCAGCCAAGGCGGGCAGGGGTATGGAAACACCATATATTTT	CASSQGGQGYGNTIYF
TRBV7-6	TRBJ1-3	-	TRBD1	TGTGCCAGCAGCTTATTGGGACAGAGCTCTGGAAACACCATATATTTT	CASSLLGQSSGNTIYF
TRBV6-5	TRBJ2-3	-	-	TGTGCCAGCAGTCCCTCAGGGTACGATACGCAGTATTTT	CASSPSGYDTQYF
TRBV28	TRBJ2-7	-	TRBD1	TGTGCCAGCAGTCCGGACAGGGAAAGCTCCTACGAGCAGTACTTC	CASSPDRESSYEQYF
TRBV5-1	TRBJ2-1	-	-	TGCGCCAGCAGCCTACTAGGGGACGTCTCCTACAATGAGCAGTTCTTC	CASSLLGDVSYNEQFF
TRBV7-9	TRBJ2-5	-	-	TGTGCCAGCCAGACAGGCAGTCATCAAGAGACCCAGTACTTC	CASQTGSHQETQYF
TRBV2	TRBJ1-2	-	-	TGTGCCAGCAGTGTGGACCCTCGACCTAACTATGGCTACACCTTC	CASSVDPRPNYGYTF
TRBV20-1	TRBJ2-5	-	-	TGCAGTGGATTACACGGCGAGACCCAGTACTTC	CSGLHGETQYF
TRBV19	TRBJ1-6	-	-	TGTGCCAGTAGCACCGGGGCCCATTCACCCCTCCACTTT	CASSTGAHSPLHF
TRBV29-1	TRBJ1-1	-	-	TGCAGCGTTGAAGATACTGAAGCTTTCTTT	CSVEDTEAFF
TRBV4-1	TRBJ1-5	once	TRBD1	TGCGCCAGCAGCCCTCAGGGGGGTCTAAACAATAGCAATCAGCCCCAGCATTTT	CASSPQGGLNNSNQPQHF
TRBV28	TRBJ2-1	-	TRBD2	TGTGCCAGCAGTTCCCCGGGACTAGCGGGAGACCTCCCGGGCTCCTACAATGAGCAGTTCTTC	CASSSPGLAGDLPGSYNEQFF
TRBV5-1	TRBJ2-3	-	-	TGCGCCAGCAGCCGCCGAGGCGGGAATCCCACTAGCACAGATACGCAGTATTTT	CASSRRGGNPTSTDTQYF
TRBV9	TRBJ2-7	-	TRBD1	TGTGCCAGCAGCGTAGGGGACAGCCCCTACGAGCAGTACTTC	CASSVGDSPYEQYF
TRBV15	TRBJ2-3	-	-	TGTGCCACCAGCAGAGATCCGGGGGAGGCAGATACGCAGTATTTT	CATSRDPGEADTQYF
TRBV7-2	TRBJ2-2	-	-	TGTGCCAGCAGCTTAGGGCCGACCACCGGGGAGCTGTTTTTT	CASSLGPTTGELFF
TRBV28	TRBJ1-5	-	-	TGTGCCAGCAATCGGTTGAGTGGTGGCAATCAGCCCCAGCATTTT	CASNRLSGGNQPQHF
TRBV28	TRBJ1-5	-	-	TGTGCCAGCAGACCACAGGGTTATTTCAATCAGCCCCAGCATTTT	CASRPQGYFNQPQHF
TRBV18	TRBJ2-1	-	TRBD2	TGTGCCAGCTCACCCCTAGCGGGAGTGGATGAGCAGTTCTTC	CASSPLAGVDEQFF
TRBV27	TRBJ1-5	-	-	TGTGCCAGCAGTTTATGGGGCGGGGATCAGCCCCAGCATTTT	CASSLWGGDQPQHF
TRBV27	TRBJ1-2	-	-	TGTGCCAGCAGTTTCCGTGGAAGGGATGGCTACACCTTC	CASSFRGRDGYTF
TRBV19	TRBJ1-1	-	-	TGTGCCAGTACCCCGCAGGGGCGTCGGGGGACTGAAGCTTTCTTT	CASTPQGRRGTEAFF
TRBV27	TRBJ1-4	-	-	TGTGCCAGCAGTTTATCGTCGGGGGGTTCAGAGGAAAAACTGTTTTTT	CASSLSSGGSEEKLFF
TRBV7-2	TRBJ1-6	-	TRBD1	TGTGCCAGCAGCTCTACAGGGGTTTCCTATAATTCACCCCTCCACTTT	CASSSTGVSYNSPLHF
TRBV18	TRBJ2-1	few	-	TGTGCCAGCTCACCTGACCTACCCGGGAATGAGCAGTTCTTC	CASSPDLPGNEQFF
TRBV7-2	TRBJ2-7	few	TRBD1	TGTGCCAGCAGCTTTTTCTTGACAGGGCGTACCTACGAGCAGTACTTC	CASSFFLTGRTYEQYF